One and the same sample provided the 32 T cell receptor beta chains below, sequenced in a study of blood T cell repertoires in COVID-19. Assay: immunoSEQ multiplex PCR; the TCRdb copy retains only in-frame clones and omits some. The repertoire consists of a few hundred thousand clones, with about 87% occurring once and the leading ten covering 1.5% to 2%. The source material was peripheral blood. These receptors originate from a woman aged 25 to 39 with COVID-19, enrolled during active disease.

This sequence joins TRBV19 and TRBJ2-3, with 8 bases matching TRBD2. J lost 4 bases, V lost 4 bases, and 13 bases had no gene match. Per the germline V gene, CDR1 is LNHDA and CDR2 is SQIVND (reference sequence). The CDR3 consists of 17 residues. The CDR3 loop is CASSTTWRRGEADTQYF. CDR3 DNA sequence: TGTGCCAGTAGTACCACTTGGCGGCGGGGGGAGGCAGATACGCAGTATTTT.

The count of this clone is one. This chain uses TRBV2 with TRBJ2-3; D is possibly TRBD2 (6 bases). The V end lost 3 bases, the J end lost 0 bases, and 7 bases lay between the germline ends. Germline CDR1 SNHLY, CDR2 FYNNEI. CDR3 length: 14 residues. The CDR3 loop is CASSDSGSTDTQYF. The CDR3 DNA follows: TGTGCCAGCAGTGACAGCGGGAGCACAGATACGCAGTATTTT. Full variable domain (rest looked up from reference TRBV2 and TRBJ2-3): EPEVTQTPSHQVTQMGQEVILRCVPISNHLYFYWYRQILGQKVEFLVSFYNNEISEKSEIFDDQFSVERPDGSNFTLKIRSTKLEDSAMYFCASSDSGSTDTQYFGPGTRLTVL.

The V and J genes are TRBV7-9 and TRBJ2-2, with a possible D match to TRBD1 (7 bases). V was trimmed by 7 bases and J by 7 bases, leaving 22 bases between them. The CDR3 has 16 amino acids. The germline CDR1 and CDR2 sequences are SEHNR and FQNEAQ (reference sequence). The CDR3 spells CASTNDRAGGNGELFF. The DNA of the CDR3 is TGTGCCAGCACCAATGACCGGGCAGGGGGGAACGGGGAGCTGTTTTTT.

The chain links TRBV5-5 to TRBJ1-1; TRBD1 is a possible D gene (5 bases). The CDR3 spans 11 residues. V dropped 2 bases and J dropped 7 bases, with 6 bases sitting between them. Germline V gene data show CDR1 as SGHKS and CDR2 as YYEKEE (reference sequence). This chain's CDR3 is CASSLGVEAFF. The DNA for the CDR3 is TGTGCCAGCAGCTTAGGGGTTGAAGCTTTCTTT.

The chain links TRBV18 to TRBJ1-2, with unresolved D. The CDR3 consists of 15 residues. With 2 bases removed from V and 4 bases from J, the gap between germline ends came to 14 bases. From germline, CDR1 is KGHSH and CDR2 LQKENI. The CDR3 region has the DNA TGTGCCAGCTCACCAACGGAGCCCCCTGGCTATGGCTACACCTTC. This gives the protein CASSPTEPPGYGYTF.

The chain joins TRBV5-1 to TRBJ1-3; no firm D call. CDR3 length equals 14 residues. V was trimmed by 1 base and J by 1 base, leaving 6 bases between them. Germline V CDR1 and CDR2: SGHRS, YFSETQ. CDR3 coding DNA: TGCGCCAGCAGCTTGACGCAGTCTGGAAACACCATATATTTT. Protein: CASSLTQSGNTIYF.

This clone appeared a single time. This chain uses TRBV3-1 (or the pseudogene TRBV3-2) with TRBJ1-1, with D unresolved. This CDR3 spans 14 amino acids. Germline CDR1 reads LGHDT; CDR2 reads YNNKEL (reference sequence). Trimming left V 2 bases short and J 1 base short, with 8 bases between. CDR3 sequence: CASSQRDTNTEAFF. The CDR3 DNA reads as TGTGCCAGCAGCCAAAGAGACACGAACACTGAAGCTTTCTTT.

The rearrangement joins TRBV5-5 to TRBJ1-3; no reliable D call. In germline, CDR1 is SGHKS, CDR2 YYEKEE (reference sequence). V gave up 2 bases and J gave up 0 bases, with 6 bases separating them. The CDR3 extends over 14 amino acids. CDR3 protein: CASSFSSSGNTIYF. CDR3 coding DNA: TGTGCCAGCAGCTTCTCGAGCTCTGGAAACACCATATATTTT. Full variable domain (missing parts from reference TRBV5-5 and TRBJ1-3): DAGVTQSPTHLIKTRGQQVTLRCSPISGHKSVSWYQQVLGQGPQFIFQYYEKEERGRGNFPDRFSARQFPNYSSELNVNALLLGDSALYLCASSFSSSGNTIYFGEGSWLTVV.

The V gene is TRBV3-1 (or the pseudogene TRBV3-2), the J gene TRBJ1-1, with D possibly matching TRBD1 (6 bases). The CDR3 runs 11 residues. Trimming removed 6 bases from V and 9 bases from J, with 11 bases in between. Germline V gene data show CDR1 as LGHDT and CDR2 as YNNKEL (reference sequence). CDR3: CASRQDSKAFF. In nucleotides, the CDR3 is TGTGCCAGCAGACAGGACAGCAAAGCTTTCTTT.

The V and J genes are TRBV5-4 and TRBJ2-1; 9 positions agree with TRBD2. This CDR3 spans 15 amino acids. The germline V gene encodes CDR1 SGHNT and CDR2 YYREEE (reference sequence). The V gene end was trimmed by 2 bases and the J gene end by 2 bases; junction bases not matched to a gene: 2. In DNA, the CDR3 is TGTGCCAGCAGCTTCGGCGGGGGGGCCTACAATGAGCAGTTCTTC. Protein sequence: CASSFGGGAYNEQFF.

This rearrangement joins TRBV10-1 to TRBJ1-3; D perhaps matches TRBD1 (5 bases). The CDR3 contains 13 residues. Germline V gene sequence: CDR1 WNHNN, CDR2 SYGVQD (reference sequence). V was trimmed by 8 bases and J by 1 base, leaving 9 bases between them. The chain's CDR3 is CASGAGSGNTIYF. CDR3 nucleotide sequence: TGCGCCAGCGGGGCCGGATCTGGAAACACCATATATTTT.

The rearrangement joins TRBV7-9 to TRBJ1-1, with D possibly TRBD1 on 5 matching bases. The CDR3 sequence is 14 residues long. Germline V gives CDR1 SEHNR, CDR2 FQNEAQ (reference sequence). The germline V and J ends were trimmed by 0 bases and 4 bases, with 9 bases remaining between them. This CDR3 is CASSLARGGTEAFF. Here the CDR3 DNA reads TGTGCCAGCAGCTTAGCGCGGGGGGGCACTGAAGCTTTCTTT.

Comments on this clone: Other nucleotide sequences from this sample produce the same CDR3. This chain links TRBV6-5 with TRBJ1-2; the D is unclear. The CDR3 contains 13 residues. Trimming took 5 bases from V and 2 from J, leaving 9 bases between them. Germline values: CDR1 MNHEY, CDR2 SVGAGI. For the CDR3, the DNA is TGTGCCAGCAGTCCCGGGTCCAACTATGGCTACACCTTC. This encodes CASSPGSNYGYTF.

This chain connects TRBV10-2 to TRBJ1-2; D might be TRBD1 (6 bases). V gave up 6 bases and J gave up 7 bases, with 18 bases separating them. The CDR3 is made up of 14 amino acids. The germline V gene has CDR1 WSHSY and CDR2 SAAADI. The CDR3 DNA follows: TGCGCCAGCAGCCCAGGGGTCGGGGTGGGTGGCTACACCTTC. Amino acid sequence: CASSPGVGVGGYTF.

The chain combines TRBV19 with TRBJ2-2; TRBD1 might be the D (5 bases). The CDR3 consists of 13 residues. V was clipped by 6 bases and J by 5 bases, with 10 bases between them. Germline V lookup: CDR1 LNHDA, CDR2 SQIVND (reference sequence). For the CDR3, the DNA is TGTGCCAGTAGAGCAGGGTCGACCGGGGAGCTGTTTTTT. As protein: CASRAGSTGELFF. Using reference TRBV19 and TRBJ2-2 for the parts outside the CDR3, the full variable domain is DGGITQSPKYLFRKEGQNVTLSCEQNLNHDAMYWYRQDPGQGLRLIYYSQIVNDFQKGDIAEGYSVSREKKESFPLTVTSAQKNPTAFYLCASRAGSTGELFFGEGSRLTVL.

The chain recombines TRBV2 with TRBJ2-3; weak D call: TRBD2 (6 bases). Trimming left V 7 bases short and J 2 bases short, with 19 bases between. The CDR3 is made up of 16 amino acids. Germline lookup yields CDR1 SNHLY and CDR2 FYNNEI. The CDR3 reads CASTKARDSPTDTQYF. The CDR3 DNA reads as TGTGCCAGCACCAAGGCACGGGACTCACCCACAGATACGCAGTATTTT.

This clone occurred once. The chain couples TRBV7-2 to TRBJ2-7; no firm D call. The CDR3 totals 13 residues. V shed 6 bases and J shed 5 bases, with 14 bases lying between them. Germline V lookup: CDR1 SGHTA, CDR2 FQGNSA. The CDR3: CASSFGFQDEQYF. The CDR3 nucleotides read TGTGCCAGCAGTTTCGGTTTTCAGGACGAGCAGTACTTC.

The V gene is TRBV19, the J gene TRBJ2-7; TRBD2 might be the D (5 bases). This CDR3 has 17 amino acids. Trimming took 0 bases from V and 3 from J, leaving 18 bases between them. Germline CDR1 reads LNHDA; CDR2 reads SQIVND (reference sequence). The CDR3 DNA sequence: TGTGCCAGTAGTATAGATAGGAGGCAGTCGGCCAGCTACGAGCAGTACTTC. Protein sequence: CASSIDRRQSASYEQYF.

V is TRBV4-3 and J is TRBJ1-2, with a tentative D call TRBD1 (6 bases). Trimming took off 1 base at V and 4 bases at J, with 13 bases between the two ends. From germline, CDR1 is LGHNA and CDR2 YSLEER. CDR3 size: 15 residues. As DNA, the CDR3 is TGCGCCAGCAGCCAAGGGGGAAGGGGGTTCTATGGCTACACCTTC. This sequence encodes CASSQGGRGFYGYTF.

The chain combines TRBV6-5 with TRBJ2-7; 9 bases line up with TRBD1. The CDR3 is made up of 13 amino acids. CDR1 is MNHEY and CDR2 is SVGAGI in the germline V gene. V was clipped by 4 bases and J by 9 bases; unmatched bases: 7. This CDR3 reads CASSSGTGSVQYV. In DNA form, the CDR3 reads TGTGCCAGCAGTTCCGGGACAGGGAGCGTGCAGTACGTC.

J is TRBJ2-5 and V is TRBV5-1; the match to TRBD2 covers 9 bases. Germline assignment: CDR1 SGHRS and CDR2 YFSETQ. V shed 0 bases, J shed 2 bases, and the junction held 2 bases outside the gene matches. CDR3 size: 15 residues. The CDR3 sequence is CASSLVLAGQETQYF. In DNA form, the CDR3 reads TGCGCCAGCAGCTTGGTCCTAGCGGGGCAAGAGACCCAGTACTTC.

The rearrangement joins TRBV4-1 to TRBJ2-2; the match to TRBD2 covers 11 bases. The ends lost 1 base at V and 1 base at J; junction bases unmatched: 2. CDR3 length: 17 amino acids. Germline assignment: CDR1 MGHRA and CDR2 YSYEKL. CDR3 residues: CASSQVLAGGNTGELFF. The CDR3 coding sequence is TGCGCCAGCAGCCAAGTTCTAGCGGGGGGGAACACCGGGGAGCTGTTTTTT.

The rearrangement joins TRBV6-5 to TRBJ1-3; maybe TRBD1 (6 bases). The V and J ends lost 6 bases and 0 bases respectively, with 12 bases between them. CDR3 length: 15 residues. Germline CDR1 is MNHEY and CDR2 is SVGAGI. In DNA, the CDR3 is TGTGCCAGCAGCCGACAGGCGAGCTCTGGAAACACCATATATTTT. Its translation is CASSRQASSGNTIYF.

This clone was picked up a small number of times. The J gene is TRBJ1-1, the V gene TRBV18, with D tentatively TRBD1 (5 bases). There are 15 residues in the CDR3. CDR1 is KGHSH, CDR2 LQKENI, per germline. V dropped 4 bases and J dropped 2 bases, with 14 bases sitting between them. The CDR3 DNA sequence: TGTGCCAGCTCACAGCAGGGTCCTAGTAACACTGAAGCTTTCTTT. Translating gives CASSQQGPSNTEAFF. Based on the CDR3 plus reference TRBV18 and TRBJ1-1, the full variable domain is NAGVMQNPRHLVRRRGQEARLRCSPMKGHSHVYWYRQLPEEGLKFMVYLQKENIIDESGMPKERFSAEFPKEGPSILRIQQVVRGDSAAYFCASSQQGPSNTEAFFGQGTRLTVV.

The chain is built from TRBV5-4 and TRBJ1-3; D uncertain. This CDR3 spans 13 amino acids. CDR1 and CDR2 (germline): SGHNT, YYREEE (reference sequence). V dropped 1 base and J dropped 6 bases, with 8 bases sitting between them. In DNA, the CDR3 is TGTGCCAGCAGCTTGCTCGCGGAAAACACCATATATTTT. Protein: CASSLLAENTIYF.

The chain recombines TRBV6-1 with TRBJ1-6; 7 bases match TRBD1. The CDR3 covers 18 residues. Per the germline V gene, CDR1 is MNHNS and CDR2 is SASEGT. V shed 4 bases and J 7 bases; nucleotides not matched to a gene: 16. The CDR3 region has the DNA TGTGCCAGCAGTGCCGGGACAGCCAATTTTAGGTCCAATTCACCCCTCCACTTT. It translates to CASSAGTANFRSNSPLHF.

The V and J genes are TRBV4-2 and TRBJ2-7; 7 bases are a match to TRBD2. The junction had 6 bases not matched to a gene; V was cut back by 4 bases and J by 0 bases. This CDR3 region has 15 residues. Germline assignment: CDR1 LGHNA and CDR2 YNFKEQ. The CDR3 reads CASSLDAGVSYEQYF. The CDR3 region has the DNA TGTGCCAGCAGCCTAGACGCGGGGGTCTCCTACGAGCAGTACTTC.

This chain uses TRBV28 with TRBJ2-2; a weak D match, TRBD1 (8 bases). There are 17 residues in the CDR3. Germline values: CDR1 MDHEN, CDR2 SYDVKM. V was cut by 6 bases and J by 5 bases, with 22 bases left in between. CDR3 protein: CASRKGFGQGGTGELFF. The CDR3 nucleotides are TGTGCCAGCAGGAAAGGCTTTGGACAGGGAGGGACCGGGGAGCTGTTTTTT.

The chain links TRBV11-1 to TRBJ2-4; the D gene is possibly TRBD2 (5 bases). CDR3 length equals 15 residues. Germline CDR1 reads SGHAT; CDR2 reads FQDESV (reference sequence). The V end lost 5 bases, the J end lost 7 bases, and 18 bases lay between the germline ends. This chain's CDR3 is CASSQTGSSLNIQYF. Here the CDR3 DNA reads TGTGCCAGCAGCCAGACGGGGAGTTCCCTGAACATTCAGTACTTC.

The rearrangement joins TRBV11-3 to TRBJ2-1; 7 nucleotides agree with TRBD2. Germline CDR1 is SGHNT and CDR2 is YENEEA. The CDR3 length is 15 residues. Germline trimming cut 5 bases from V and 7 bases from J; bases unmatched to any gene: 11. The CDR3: CASSRQGLQRNEQFF. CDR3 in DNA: TGTGCCAGCAGCCGCCAGGGACTACAAAGAAATGAGCAGTTCTTC.

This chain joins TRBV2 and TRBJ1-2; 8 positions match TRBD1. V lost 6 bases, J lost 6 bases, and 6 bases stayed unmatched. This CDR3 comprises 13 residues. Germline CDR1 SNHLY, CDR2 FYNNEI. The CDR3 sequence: CASRDRETDGYTF. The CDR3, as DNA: TGTGCCAGCAGGGACAGGGAAACAGATGGCTACACCTTC.

The chain's CDR3 is CASSPARGGNTIYF. CDR3 nucleotides: TGTGCCAGCAGCCCCGCGCGGGGGGGGAACACCATATATTTT. The V gene is TRBV7-8, the J gene TRBJ1-3, with D perhaps matching TRBD1 (5 bases). This CDR3 is built from 14 residues. Germline-derived CDR1 and CDR2 are SGHVS and FQNEAQ. Between the trimmed V and J ends, which lost 5 bases and 7 bases, there was a span of 15 bases.